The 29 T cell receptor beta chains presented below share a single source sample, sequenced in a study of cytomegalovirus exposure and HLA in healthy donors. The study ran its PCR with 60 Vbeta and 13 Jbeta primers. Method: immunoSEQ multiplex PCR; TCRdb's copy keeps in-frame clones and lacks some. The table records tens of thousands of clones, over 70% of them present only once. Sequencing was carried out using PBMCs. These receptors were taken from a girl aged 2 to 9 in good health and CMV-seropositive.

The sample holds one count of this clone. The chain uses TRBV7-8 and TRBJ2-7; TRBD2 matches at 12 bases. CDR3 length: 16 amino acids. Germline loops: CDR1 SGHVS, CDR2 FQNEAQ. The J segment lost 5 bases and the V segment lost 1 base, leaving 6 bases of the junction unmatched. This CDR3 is CASSLDRTSGKDEQYF. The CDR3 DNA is TGTGCCAGCAGCTTAGACCGGACTAGCGGGAAAGACGAGCAGTACTTC.

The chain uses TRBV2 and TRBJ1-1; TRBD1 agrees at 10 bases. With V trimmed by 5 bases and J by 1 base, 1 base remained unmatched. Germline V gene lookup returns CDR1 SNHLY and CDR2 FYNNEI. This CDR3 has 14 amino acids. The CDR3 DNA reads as TGTGCCAGCAGTCGACAGGGGGCGAACACTGAAGCTTTCTTT. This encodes CASSRQGANTEAFF.

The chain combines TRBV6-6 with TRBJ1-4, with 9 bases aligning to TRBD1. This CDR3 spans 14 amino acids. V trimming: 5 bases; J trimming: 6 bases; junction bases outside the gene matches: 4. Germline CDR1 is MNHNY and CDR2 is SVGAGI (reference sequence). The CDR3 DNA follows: TGTGCCAGCAGTACCCGACAGGGGGATGAAAAACTGTTTTTT. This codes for CASSTRQGDEKLFF.

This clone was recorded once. The CDR3 region is CASSQEPAGGGTDTQYF. DNA for the CDR3: TGTGCCAGCAGCCAAGAACCAGCGGGAGGAGGAACAGATACGCAGTATTTT. The chain carries TRBV4-2 and TRBJ2-3; 9 bases line up with TRBD2. The length of the CDR3 is 17 residues. Trimming took 0 bases from V and 3 from J; bases not matched to a gene: 7. CDR1 and CDR2 (germline): LGHNA, YNFKEQ.

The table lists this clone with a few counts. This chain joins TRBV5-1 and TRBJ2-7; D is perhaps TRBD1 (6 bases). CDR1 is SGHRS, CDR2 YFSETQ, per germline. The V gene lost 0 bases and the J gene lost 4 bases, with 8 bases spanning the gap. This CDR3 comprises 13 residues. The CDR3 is CASSLADRYEQYF. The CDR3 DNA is TGCGCCAGCAGCTTGGCCGACAGGTACGAGCAGTACTTC.

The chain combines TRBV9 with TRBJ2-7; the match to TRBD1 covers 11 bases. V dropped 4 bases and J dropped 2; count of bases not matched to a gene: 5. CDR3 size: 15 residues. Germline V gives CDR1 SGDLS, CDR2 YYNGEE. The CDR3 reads CASSFKGQGAYEQYF. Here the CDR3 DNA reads TGTGCCAGCAGCTTCAAGGGACAGGGGGCCTACGAGCAGTACTTC.

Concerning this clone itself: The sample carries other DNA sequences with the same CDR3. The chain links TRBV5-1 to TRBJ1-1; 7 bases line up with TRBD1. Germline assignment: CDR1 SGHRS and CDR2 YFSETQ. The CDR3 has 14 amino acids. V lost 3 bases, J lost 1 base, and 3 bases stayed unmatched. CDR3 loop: CASSSQGGNTEAFF. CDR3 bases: TGCGCCAGCAGCTCGCAGGGGGGGAACACTGAAGCTTTCTTT. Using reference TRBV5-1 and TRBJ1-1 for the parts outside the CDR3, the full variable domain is KAGVTQTPRYLIKTRGQQVTLSCSPISGHRSVSWYQQTPGQGLQFLFEYFSETQRNKGNFPGRFSGRQFSNSRSEMNVSTLELGDSALYLCASSSQGGNTEAFFGQGTRLTVV.

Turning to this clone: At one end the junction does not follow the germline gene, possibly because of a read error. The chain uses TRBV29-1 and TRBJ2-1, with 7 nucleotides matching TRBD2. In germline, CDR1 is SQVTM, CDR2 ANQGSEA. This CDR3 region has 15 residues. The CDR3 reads CSVEDLGTTYNGQFF. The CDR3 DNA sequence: TGCAGCGTTGAAGACCTTGGGACTACCTACAATGGGCAGTTCTTC.

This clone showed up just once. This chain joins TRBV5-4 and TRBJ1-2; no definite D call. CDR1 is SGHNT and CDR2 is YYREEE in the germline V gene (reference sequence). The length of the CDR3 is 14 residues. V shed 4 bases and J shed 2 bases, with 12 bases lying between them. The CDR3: CASSLFGGNYGYTF. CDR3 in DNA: TGTGCCAGCAGCCTGTTCGGAGGGAACTATGGCTACACCTTC. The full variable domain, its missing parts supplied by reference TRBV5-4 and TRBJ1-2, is ETGVTQSPTHLIKTRGQQVTLRCSSQSGHNTVSWYQQALGQGPQFIFQYYREEENGRGNFPPRFSGLQFPNYSSELNVNALELDDSALYLCASSLFGGNYGYTFGSGTRLTVV.

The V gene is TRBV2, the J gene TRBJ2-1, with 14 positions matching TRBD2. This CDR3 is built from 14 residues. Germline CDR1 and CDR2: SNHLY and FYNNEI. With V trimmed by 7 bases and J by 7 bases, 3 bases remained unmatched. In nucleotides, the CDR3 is TGTGCCAGCACGGGACTAGCGGGAGCGAATGAGCAGTTCTTC. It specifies CASTGLAGANEQFF.

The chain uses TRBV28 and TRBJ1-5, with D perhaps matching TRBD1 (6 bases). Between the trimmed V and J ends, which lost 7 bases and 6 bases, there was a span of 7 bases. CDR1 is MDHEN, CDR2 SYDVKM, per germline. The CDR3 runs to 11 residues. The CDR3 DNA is TGTGCCAGCACGGACAGTCAGCCCCAGCATTTT. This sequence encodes CASTDSQPQHF.

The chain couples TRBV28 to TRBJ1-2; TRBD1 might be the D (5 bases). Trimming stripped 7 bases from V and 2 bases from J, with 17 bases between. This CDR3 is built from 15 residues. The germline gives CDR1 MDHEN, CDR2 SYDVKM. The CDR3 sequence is CASTRLLGANYGYTF. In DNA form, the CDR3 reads TGTGCCAGCACCCGATTGTTAGGGGCCAACTATGGCTACACCTTC.

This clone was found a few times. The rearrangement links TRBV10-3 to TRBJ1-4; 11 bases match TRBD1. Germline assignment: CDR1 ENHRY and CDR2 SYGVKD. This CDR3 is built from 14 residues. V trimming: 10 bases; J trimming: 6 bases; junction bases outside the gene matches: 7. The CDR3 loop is CATKPGQGDEKLFF. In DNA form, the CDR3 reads TGTGCCACCAAGCCGGGACAGGGGGATGAAAAACTGTTTTTT.

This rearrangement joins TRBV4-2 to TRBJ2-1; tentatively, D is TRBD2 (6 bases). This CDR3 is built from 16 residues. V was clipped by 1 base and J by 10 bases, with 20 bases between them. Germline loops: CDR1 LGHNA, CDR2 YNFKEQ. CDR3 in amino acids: CASSQGRDFYTSEQFF. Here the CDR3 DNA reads TGTGCCAGCAGCCAAGGGCGGGACTTCTATACAAGCGAGCAGTTCTTC.

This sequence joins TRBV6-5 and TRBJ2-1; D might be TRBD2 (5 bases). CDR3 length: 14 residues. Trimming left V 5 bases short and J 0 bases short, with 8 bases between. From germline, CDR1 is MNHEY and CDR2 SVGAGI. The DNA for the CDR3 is TGTGCCAGCAGTGCACTAGACTCCTACAATGAGCAGTTCTTC. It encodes CASSALDSYNEQFF.

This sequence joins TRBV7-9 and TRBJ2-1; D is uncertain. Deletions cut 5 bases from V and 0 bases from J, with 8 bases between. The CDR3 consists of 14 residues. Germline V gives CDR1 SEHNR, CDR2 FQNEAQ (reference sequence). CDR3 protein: CASSATGSYNEQFF. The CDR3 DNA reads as TGTGCCAGCAGCGCCACCGGCTCCTACAATGAGCAGTTCTTC.

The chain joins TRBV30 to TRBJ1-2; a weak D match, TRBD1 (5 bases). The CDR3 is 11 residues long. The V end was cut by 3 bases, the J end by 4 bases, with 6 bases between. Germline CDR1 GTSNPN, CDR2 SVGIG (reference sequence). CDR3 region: CAWSTGYGYTF. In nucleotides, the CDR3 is TGTGCCTGGAGCACAGGCTATGGCTACACCTTC.

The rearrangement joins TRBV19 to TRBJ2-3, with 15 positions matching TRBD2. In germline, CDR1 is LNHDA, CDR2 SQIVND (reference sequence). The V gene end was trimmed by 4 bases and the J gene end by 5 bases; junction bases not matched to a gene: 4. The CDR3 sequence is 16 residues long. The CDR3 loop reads CASSRTSGRVGDTQYF. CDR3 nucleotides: TGTGCCAGTAGTAGGACTAGCGGGAGGGTAGGAGATACGCAGTATTTT.

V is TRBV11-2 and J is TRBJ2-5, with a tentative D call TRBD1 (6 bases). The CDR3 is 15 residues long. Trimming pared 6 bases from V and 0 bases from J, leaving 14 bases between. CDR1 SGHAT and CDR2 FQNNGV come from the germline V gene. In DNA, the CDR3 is TGTGCCAGCAGACCTATCACAGGGTACCAAGAGACCCAGTACTTC. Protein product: CASRPITGYQETQYF.

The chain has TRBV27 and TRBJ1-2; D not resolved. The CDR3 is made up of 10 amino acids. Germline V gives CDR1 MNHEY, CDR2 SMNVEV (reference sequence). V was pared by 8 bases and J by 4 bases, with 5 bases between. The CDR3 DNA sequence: TGTGCCAGCTCTTTCTATGGCTACACCTTC. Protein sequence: CASSFYGYTF.

The CDR3 protein is CASSGPPGRTYNEQFF. Here the CDR3 DNA reads TGTGCCAGCAGCGGGCCTCCCGGGAGGACCTACAATGAGCAGTTCTTC. J is TRBJ2-1 and V is TRBV11-2; 7 bases line up with TRBD2. Germline V gene lookup returns CDR1 SGHAT and CDR2 FQNNGV. This CDR3 spans 16 amino acids. The ends lost 5 bases at V and 2 bases at J; junction bases unmatched: 9. Complete variable domain (other parts from reference TRBV11-2 and TRBJ2-1): EAGVAQSPRYKIIEKRQSVAFWCNPISGHATLYWYQQILGQGPKLLIQFQNNGVVDDSQLPKDRFSAERLKGVDSTLKIQPAKLEDSAVYLCASSGPPGRTYNEQFFGPGTRLTVL.

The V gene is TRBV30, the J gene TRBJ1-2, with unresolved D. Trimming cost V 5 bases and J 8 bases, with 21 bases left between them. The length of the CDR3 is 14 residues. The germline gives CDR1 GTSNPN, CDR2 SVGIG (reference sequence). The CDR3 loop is CAWWAPGQTGGYTF. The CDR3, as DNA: TGTGCCTGGTGGGCCCCTGGGCAAACCGGCGGCTACACCTTC.

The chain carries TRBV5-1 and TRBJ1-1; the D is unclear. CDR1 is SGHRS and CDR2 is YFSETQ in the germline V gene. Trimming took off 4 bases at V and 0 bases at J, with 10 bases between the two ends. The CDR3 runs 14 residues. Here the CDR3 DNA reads TGCGCCAGCAGCCGGCTACAGCTGAACACTGAAGCTTTCTTT. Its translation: CASSRLQLNTEAFF. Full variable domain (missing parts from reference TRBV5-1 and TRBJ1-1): KAGVTQTPRYLIKTRGQQVTLSCSPISGHRSVSWYQQTPGQGLQFLFEYFSETQRNKGNFPGRFSGRQFSNSRSEMNVSTLELGDSALYLCASSRLQLNTEAFFGQGTRLTVV.

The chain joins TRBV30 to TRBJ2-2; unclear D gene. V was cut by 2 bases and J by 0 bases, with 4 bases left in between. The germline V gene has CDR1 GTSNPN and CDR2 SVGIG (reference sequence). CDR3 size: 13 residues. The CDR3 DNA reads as TGTGCCTGGAGTACAACGAACACCGGGGAGCTGTTTTTT. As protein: CAWSTTNTGELFF.

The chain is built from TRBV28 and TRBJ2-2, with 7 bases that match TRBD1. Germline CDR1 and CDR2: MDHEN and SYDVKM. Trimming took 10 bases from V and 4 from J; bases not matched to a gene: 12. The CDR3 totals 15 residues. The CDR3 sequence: CATQGVGGSTGELFF. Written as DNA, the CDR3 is TGTGCCACCCAGGGGGTAGGTGGTTCCACCGGGGAGCTGTTTTTT.

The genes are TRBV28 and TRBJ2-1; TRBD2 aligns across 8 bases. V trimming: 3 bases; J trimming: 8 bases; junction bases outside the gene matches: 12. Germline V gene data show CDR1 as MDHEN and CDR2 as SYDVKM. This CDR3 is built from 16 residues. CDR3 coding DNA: TGTGCCAGCAGTTTCTCCAGCGGGAGTCGGTTTTATGAGCAGTTCTTC. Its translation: CASSFSSGSRFYEQFF.

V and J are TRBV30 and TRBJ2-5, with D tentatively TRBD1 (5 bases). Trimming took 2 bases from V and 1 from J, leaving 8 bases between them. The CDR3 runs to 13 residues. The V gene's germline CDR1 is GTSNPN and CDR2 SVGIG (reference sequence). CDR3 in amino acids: CAWSRQIQETQYF. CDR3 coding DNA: TGTGCCTGGAGTAGACAGATCCAAGAGACCCAGTACTTC.

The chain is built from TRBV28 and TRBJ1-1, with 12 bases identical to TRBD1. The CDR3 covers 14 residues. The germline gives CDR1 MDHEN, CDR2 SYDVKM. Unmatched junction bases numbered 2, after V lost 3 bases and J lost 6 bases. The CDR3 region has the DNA TGTGCCAGCAGTTTCCGGGACAGGGGGCCTGAAGCTTTCTTT. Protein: CASSFRDRGPEAFF.

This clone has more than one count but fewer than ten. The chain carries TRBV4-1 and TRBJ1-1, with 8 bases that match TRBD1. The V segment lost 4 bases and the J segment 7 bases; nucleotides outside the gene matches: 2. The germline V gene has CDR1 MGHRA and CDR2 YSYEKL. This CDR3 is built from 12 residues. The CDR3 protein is CASSLRGREAFF. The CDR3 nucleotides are TGCGCCAGCAGCCTCAGGGGGCGTGAAGCTTTCTTT.